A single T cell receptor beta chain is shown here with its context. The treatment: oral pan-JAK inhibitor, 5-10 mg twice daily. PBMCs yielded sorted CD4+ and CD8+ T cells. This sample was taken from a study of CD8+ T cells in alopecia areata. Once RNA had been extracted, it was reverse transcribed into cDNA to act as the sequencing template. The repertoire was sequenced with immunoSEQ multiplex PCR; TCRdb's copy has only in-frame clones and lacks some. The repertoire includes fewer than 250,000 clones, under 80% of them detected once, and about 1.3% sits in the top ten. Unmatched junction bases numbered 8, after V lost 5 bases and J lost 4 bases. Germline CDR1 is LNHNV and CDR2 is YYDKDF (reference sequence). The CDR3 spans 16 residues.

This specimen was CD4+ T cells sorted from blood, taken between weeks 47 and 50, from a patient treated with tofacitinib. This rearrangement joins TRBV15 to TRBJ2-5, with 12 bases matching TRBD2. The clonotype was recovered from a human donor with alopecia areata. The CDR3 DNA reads TGTGCCACCAGCTTGCGACTAGCGGGGGTAGGAGAGACCCAGTACTTC. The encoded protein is CATSLRLAGVGETQYF.